This entry lists 24 T cell receptor beta chains sequenced from one sample in a study of CD8 T cells in ankylosing spondylitis. General study findings and limits: Within ankylosing spondylitis blood, a TCR beta motif made up of eight highly homologous variants appeared to be characteristic.

These receptors have no known antigen. One entry per CDR3 protein, called by TCRdb with MiXCR from the 5' RACE reads. The sample shows some 200,000 distinct CDR3 sequences, 5.5% to 7.5% of them seen only once. Material for sequencing was blood, either unsorted or a sorted T cell fraction (not recorded which). All receptors derive from a male donor with ankylosing spondylitis.

This clonotype was seen repeatedly, ten times or more. CDR3: CSVTTSDGGYTF. For the CDR3, the DNA is TGCAGCGTTACCACTAGTGACGGGGGCTACACCTTC. This rearrangement joins TRBV29-1 to TRBJ1-2, with unresolved D. Trimming shortened V by 5 bases and J by 8 bases, and 15 bases separated the two germline ends. Germline V gene data show CDR1 as SQVTM and CDR2 as ANQGSEA. The CDR3 loop spans 12 amino acids.

This clonotype appeared many times. Germline and junction disagree at one end, which may indicate a read error. The CDR3 is CASSLAAYAAF. DNA of the CDR3: TGTGCCAGCAGCTTAGCCGCCTACGCTGCCTTC. The chain couples TRBV11-2 to TRBJ2-1; D unresolved. CDR1 SGHAT and CDR2 FQNNGV come from the germline V gene. The CDR3 is made up of 11 amino acids.

This clonotype was detected ten times or more. This chain connects TRBV4-3 to TRBJ1-4; D is unresolved. V lost 4 bases to trimming and J lost 0 bases, with 21 bases between them. Germline V gene lookup returns CDR1 LGHNA and CDR2 YSLEER. The CDR3 has 19 amino acids. In DNA form, the CDR3 reads TGCGCCAGCAGCCCCTTTCGCTCCCTGGACGGGTCAACTAATGAAAAACTGTTTTTT. It yields the protein CASSPFRSLDGSTNEKLFF.

This clonotype was seen repeatedly, ten times or more. The chain couples TRBV12-3 or TRBV12-4 to TRBJ2-3; 9 bases line up with TRBD1. The CDR3 contains 15 residues. Trimming took 6 bases from V and 5 from J; bases not matched to a gene: 9. Here the CDR3 reads CASSHGQGFEDTQYF. The CDR3 region has the DNA TGTGCCAGCAGCCACGGACAGGGGTTCGAAGATACGCAGTATTTT.

This clonotype was recorded at least ten times. The chain employs TRBV28 and TRBJ2-1; TRBD2 matches 12 bases. Germline V gene data show CDR1 as MDHEN and CDR2 as SYDVKM. The CDR3 is made up of 15 amino acids. V was clipped by 3 bases and J by 9 bases; unmatched bases: 6. The CDR3 DNA is TGTGCCAGCAGTTTCTCTCTAGCGGGAGGGGTTGAGCAGTTCTTC. Translation: CASSFSLAGGVEQFF.

This clonotype was seen ten or more times. The V and J genes are TRBV27 and TRBJ2-6; D is undetermined. The CDR3 extends over 12 amino acids. Germline CDR1 MNHEY, CDR2 SMNVEV (reference sequence). Trimming left V 3 bases short and J 12 bases short, with 9 bases between. CDR3 protein: CASSFGSRVLTF. As DNA, the CDR3 is TGTGCCAGCAGTTTCGGAAGTCGCGTCCTGACTTTC.

This clonotype was found a few times. J is TRBJ1-1 and V is TRBV11-2; a weak D match, TRBD1 (5 bases). The germline V gene has CDR1 SGHAT and CDR2 FQNNGV. The CDR3 is 18 amino acids. Trimming pared 3 bases from V and 0 bases from J, leaving 20 bases between. CDR3 coding DNA: TGTGCCAGCAGCTTGACCCCGGGACGGAGGGTCATGAACACTGAAGCTTTCTTT. Translated: CASSLTPGRRVMNTEAFF.

This clonotype was seen many times. The chain carries TRBV7-9 and TRBJ1-1; 7 positions agree with TRBD1. CDR3 size: 12 residues. Germline V gives CDR1 SEHNR, CDR2 FQNEAQ (reference sequence). V shed 7 bases and J 10 bases; nucleotides not matched to a gene: 9. As DNA, the CDR3 is TGTGCCAGCATCAAAAGGGGGCGTGGAGCTTTCTTT. Its protein is CASIKRGRGAFF.

In this sample, this clonotype turned up a few times. The J gene is TRBJ1-2, the V gene TRBV10-2; the D gene is possibly TRBD1 (5 bases). Between the trimmed V and J ends, which lost 6 bases and 4 bases, there was a span of 12 bases. Germline CDR1 is WSHSY and CDR2 is SAAADI. The CDR3 consists of 13 residues. The CDR3 DNA reads TGCGCCAGCAGCCCCGGGGGGACCTATGGCTACACCTTC. Protein sequence: CASSPGGTYGYTF.

This clonotype showed up many times. The chain employs TRBV27 and TRBJ2-7; TRBD2 agrees at 9 bases. V lost 2 bases, J lost 1 base, and 3 bases stayed unmatched. The germline gives CDR1 MNHEY, CDR2 SMNVEV (reference sequence). The CDR3 is 15 residues long. The CDR3 reads CASSLAGGSSYEQYF. The CDR3 nucleotides are TGTGCCAGCAGTTTAGCGGGAGGGTCTTCCTACGAGCAGTACTTC.

To note about this clonotype: A single base separates this from a much larger clone, so it may be a read error. The V gene is TRBV7-9, the J gene TRBJ2-5, with 12 nucleotides matching TRBD2. Germline V lookup: CDR1 SEHNR, CDR2 FQNEAQ (reference sequence). This CDR3 region has 15 residues. V shed 8 bases, J shed 6 bases, and the junction held 10 bases outside the gene matches. The CDR3 spells CASGRLAGVSKTQYF. In DNA form, the CDR3 reads TGTGCCAGCGGGAGACTAGCGGGAGTTTCGAAGACCCAGTACTTC.

This chain links TRBV21-1 with TRBJ2-5; the table calls TRBD2, which could not be checked here. TRBV21-1 is a pseudogene locus. The length of the CDR3 is 16 residues. The CDR3 nucleotides are TGTGCCAGCAGCAACCCAACCGGGACTAGGGAAGAGACCCAGTACTTC. Protein: CASSNPTGTREETQYF.

This clonotype came up many times. The CDR3 spells CASSLMGRTNTEAFF. CDR3 DNA: TGTGCCAGCAGCTTGATGGGACGGACGAACACTGAAGCTTTCTTT. The J gene is TRBJ1-1, the V gene TRBV5-5; D perhaps matches TRBD1 (5 bases). The CDR3 is 15 amino acids. Trimming shortened V by 1 base and J by 1 base, and 11 bases separated the two germline ends. Germline CDR1 SGHKS, CDR2 YYEKEE (reference sequence). The complete variable domain, with remaining parts taken from reference TRBV5-5 and TRBJ1-1, reads DAGVTQSPTHLIKTRGQQVTLRCSPISGHKSVSWYQQVLGQGPQFIFQYYEKEERGRGNFPDRFSARQFPNYSSELNVNALLLGDSALYLCASSLMGRTNTEAFFGQGTRLTVV.

Ten or more counts support this clonotype. The rearrangement links TRBV27 to TRBJ1-5; 8 bases are shared with TRBD1. Trimming cost V 4 bases and J 3 bases; bases outside gene matches: 2. This CDR3 has 14 residues. The germline gives CDR1 MNHEY, CDR2 SMNVEV (reference sequence). The CDR3 region is CASSWTGFNQPQHF. CDR3 coding DNA: TGTGCCAGCAGTTGGACAGGGTTCAATCAGCCCCAGCATTTT.

This clonotype occurred a few times. The rearrangement links TRBV7-9 to TRBJ2-5, with D perhaps matching TRBD1 or TRBD2 (6 bases each). CDR1 and CDR2 from the germline V gene are SEHNR and FQNEAQ (reference sequence). V gave up 5 bases and J gave up 5 bases, with 21 bases separating them. This CDR3 is 16 amino acids long. The CDR3 DNA is TGTGCCAGCAGCCCTTTGGGTGGGGGGCTCGTCGAGACCCAGTACTTC. Its translation: CASSPLGGGLVETQYF.

The genes are TRBV30 and TRBJ1-2, with 7 bases lining up with TRBD1. The germline V gene has CDR1 GTSNPN and CDR2 SVGIG (reference sequence). The trim removed 5 bases at V and 4 bases at J, leaving 7 bases unmatched. The CDR3 is made up of 13 amino acids. CDR3: CAWETGRIYGYTF. The CDR3, as DNA: TGTGCCTGGGAGACAGGGCGCATCTATGGCTACACCTTC.

In its sample, this clonotype was seen many times. The chain recombines TRBV6-5 with TRBJ2-3; 13 nucleotides line up with TRBD2. The length of the CDR3 is 17 residues. Per germline, CDR1 MNHEY and CDR2 SVGAGI. V shed 0 bases and J 7 bases; nucleotides not matched to a gene: 7. The CDR3 DNA reads TGTGCCAGCAGTTACTCGGGGACTAGCGGGGACACTTATACGCAGTATTTT. It specifies CASSYSGTSGDTYTQYF.

The chain combines TRBV2 with TRBJ2-5; D remains ambiguous. CDR3 length: 13 residues. Looked up from germline, CDR1 is SNHLY and CDR2 is FYNNEI. The germline V and J ends were trimmed by 7 bases and 4 bases, with 13 bases remaining between them. The CDR3 reads CASILNSRETQYF. DNA for the CDR3: TGTGCCAGCATTTTGAATTCGCGAGAGACCCAGTACTTC.

Of note for this clonotype: An end of the junction differs from the germline gene, which may be a read error. The chain couples TRBV5-6 to TRBJ2-5; 9 bases are a match to TRBD1. The CDR3 runs 17 residues. CDR1 is SGHDT, CDR2 YYEEEE, per germline. The DNA for the CDR3 is TGTGCCAGCAACTTGCGTCCGGACAGGGGTGGGAGAGAGACCCAGTACTTC. Amino acids: CASNLRPDRGGRETQYF.

This clonotype was detected many times. V gene TRBV27 combines with J gene TRBJ1-1; D ambiguous. Per germline, CDR1 MNHEY and CDR2 SMNVEV (reference sequence). The CDR3 contains 13 residues. The V end was cut by 0 bases, the J end by 1 base, with 3 bases between. In DNA form, the CDR3 reads TGTGCCAGCAGTTTATCGGAGAACACTGAAGCTTTCTTT. Encoded protein: CASSLSENTEAFF.

This rearrangement joins TRBV11-1 to TRBJ2-7; no clear D. CDR1 is SGHAT and CDR2 is FQDESV in the germline V gene (reference sequence). CDR3 length: 12 residues. V was shortened by 2 bases and J by 5 bases, with 7 bases between the two germline ends. In DNA, the CDR3 is TGTGCCAGCAGCTTAATGGGCGACGAGCAGTACTTC. It codes for CASSLMGDEQYF.

This clonotype was seen at least ten times. The rearrangement joins TRBV4-2 to TRBJ1-1; D is ambiguous. This CDR3 is 16 amino acids long. V was trimmed by 4 bases and J by 1 base, leaving 16 bases between them. Per germline, CDR1 LGHNA and CDR2 YNFKEQ. The CDR3 DNA reads TGTGCCAGCAGCCCTCACCGAATTCGGGAGAACACTGAAGCTTTCTTT. Residues: CASSPHRIRENTEAFF.

V is TRBV29-1 and J is TRBJ2-7; 8 positions match TRBD1. V gave up 4 bases and J gave up 2 bases; unmatched junction bases: 4. CDR1 and CDR2 from the germline V gene are SQVTM and ANQGSEA. The CDR3 is 13 residues long. CDR3 nucleotides: TGCAGCGTTGCGAAACAGGGGGCCTACGAGCAGTACTTC. Its translation: CSVAKQGAYEQYF.

The chain carries TRBV4-3 and TRBJ1-2, with D possibly being TRBD1 (5 bases). CDR1 is LGHNA and CDR2 is YSLEER in the germline V gene. The V gene lost 0 bases and the J gene lost 6 bases, with 14 bases spanning the gap. CDR3 length: 15 residues. The CDR3, as DNA: TGCGCCAGCAGCCAAGACATTGGGGGGGTTGATGGCTACACCTTC. The encoded protein is CASSQDIGGVDGYTF.